A selection of T cell receptor beta chains follows, all from one sample in a study of T cell repertoires in cytomegalovirus infection. For these receptors, no antigen is known. TCRdb analysed the reads with MiXCR anew, one entry per CDR3 protein. Of roughly 700,000 distinct CDR3 sequences listed, around a third are singletons. The input for sequencing was cultured PBMCs, taken from culture after CMV antigen stimulation. These receptors all stem from a human donor in good health (CMV status not recorded). Some clones in this sample may be carry-over from other donors' samples. Each CDR3 is given with its conserved first and last residue. The D gene is left open where the match is weak. Where a row states a size, it is once, few, many or the class of an expanded clone; other rows omit it.

D gene	J gene	V gene	clone size	CDR3 protein	CDR3 DNA
NA	TRBJ2-1	TRBV6-5	few	CASSYSASFPPGEQFF	TGTGCCAGCAGTTACTCGGCTAGTTTCCCCCCTGGTGAGCAGTTCTTC
TRBD1	TRBJ1-5	TRBV7-6	NA	CASSPSGTGFIQPQHF	TGTGCCAGCAGTCCGAGCGGGACAGGGTTTATTCAGCCCCAGCATTTT
NA	TRBJ1-5	TRBV6-1	NA	CASSEAPAPREPQHF	TGTGCCAGCAGTGAAGCACCCGCCCCCCGTGAGCCCCAGCATTTT
NA	TRBJ2-7	TRBV29-1	NA	CSVDGVDGAYEQYF	TGCAGCGTTGATGGGGTCGACGGAGCCTACGAGCAGTACTTC
TRBD1	TRBJ1-6	TRBV10-3	NA	CAISSGTDNSPLHF	TGTGCCATCAGCTCCGGGACAGATAATTCACCCCTCCACTTT
NA	TRBJ2-5	TRBV12-3/TRBV12-4	few	CASSFDGQETQYF	TGTGCCAGCAGTTTTGATGGCCAAGAGACCCAGTACTTC
TRBD2	TRBJ2-7	TRBV20-1	NA	CSASDETSGSYEQYF	TGCAGTGCTAGTGATGAGACTAGCGGATCCTACGAGCAGTACTTC
TRBD2	TRBJ2-5	TRBV4-1	NA	CASSPLAGGAGETQYF	TGCGCCAGCAGCCCGCTGGCGGGGGGGGCAGGAGAGACCCAGTACTTC
NA	TRBJ2-5	TRBV5-4	NA	CASSPSGVETQYF	TGTGCCAGCAGCCCGTCGGGTGTAGAGACCCAGTACTTC
NA	TRBJ2-2	TRBV7-6	few	CASSYLPGANTGELFF	TGTGCCAGCAGCTACTTGCCAGGGGCGAACACCGGGGAGCTGTTTTTT
TRBD1	TRBJ1-6	TRBV4-3	NA	CASSQVWQGARDNSPLHF	TGCGCCAGCAGCCAAGTATGGCAGGGGGCGAGGGATAATTCACCCCTCCACTTT
NA	TRBJ1-1	TRBV28	NA	CASTLGGVMNTEASF	TGTGCCAGCACCCTAGGGGGGGTCATGAACACTGAAGCTTCCTTT
NA	TRBJ2-7	TRBV7-9	few	CASSQSLGEQYF	TGTGCCAGCAGTCAGAGCCTTGGGGAGCAGTACTTC
NA	TRBJ1-4	TRBV4-1	NA	CASSQGQGATNEKLFF	TGCGCCAGCAGCCAAGGGCAGGGCGCAACTAATGAAAAACTGTTTTTT
TRBD2	TRBJ2-3	TRBV7-2	many	CASSLVVAGGPIDTQYF	TGTGCCAGCAGCTTAGTTGTAGCGGGGGGGCCCATAGATACGCAGTATTTT
NA	TRBJ2-7	TRBV5-1	NA	CASSLGGPGEQYF	TGCGCCAGCAGCCTTGGGGGGCCCGGCGAGCAGTACTTC
NA	TRBJ2-1	TRBV7-2	NA	CASSLKGPLSSYNEQFF	TGTGCCAGCAGCTTAAAAGGCCCCCTAAGCTCCTACAATGAGCAGTTCTTC
TRBD1	TRBJ2-3	TRBV5-4	NA	CASTPGQDTDTQYF	TGTGCCAGCACCCCGGGACAGGACACAGATACGCAGTATTTT